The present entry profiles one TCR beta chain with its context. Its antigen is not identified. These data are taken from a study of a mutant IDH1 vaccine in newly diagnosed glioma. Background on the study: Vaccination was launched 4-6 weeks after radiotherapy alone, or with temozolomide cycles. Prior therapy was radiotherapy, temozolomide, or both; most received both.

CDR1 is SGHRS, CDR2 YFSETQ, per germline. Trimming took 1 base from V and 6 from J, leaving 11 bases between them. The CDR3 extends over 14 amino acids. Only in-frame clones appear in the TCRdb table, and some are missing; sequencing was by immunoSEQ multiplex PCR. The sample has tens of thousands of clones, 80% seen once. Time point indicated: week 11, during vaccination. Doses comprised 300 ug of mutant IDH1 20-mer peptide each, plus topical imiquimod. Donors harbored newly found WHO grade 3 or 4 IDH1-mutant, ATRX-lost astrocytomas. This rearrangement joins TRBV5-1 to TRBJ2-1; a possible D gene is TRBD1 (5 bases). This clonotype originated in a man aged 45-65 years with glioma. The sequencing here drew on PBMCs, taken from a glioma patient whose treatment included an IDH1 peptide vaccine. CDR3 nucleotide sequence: TGCGCCAGCAGCTTGTCAGGGATAGGCAATGAGCAGTTCTTC. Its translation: CASSLSGIGNEQFF.